This T cell receptor (beta chain) was captured by sequencing in a study of blood T cell repertoires in COVID-19 (dated by TCRdb to 2019 to 2021). Looking at the study overall: The collaborator samples originated in the United States, Italy and Spain and spanned the acute and convalescent phases of COVID-19. Where HLA class I and class II types were available, the types were taken from metadata supplied by the sample provider, not from assay-based typing. The repertoires were released in a freely available public database intended as a resource for research on the immune response to SARS-CoV-2. A de-identified subject ID, COVID-19 status, age in years and sex were almost always included in the sample metadata. Subjects who had been exposed to COVID-19, were actively infected with it, or had recovered from it provided the deeply sampled blood TCRbeta repertoires that made up the dataset. Samples came from the ongoing ImmuneRACE study (first 160 participants) plus 1,254 subjects from 6 global collaborators. The material from the prospective study consisted of cDNA or gDNA derived from T cells, B-cell-depleted T cells, or PBMCs. Points the paper makes about the study in general: How much clinical and demographic metadata was included differed by source and by participant, and the metadata was provided uncurated.

TCRbeta CDR3 regions were amplified from genomic DNA by means of the immunoSEQ Assay, a bias-controlled multiplex PCR. In the authors' own workflow: Within the assay, amplification of reference gene primers was used to estimate how many nucleated cells each sample contained. To quantify the absolute abundance of each unique TCRbeta CDR3 rearrangement, sequence reads were collapsed and filtered. For each sample, productive Simpson clonality was calculated as the square root of Simpson's diversity index across productive rearrangements. In its TCRdb copy, this immuneACCESS table keeps in-frame sequences only and misses some clones. Where compared with another copy, unresolved V genes explain less than half of these, and the others have no known cause. The V and J calls and clone size are taken from that table; D and trimming were inferred from the DNA. This sample has approximately 15,000 clones in its table, and 75% to 90% of those were observed once. The leading ten clones occupy roughly 15% of the sample.

CDR1 and CDR2 (SGHNT, YENEEA) derive from the germline V gene. The CDR3 covers 15 residues, taking in both the cysteine and the phenylalanine. The only DNA kept is the CDR3, 45 bases in frame from the first base. V sheds 3 bases and J sheds 0 bases, leaving 12 bases between their ends. Whole blood was collected in K2EDTA tubes by collaborating institutions according to the institutions' own protocols. For TCRbeta analysis, collaborator samples were shipped as frozen whole blood, as isolated PBMCs, or as DNA extracted from either sample type. Regarding this clone: What antigen it recognizes has not been identified. No much larger clone is present one base from it, and per-base qualities are unavailable.

This clonotype originated in a man aged 50-60 years with active COVID-19. The chain uses TRBV11-3 and TRBJ2-7; D gene: possibly TRBD1, on 6 matching bases. Input material: peripheral blood. The DNA sequence reads TGTGCCAGCAGCTTGAGAGACAGGAGCTCCTACGAGCAGTACTTC. Translated, this is CASSLRDRSSYEQYF.